The present entry profiles one T cell receptor beta chain with its context. Its antigen is currently not known. No qualities accompany the bases; no much larger clone lies one base away. The data are from a study of cytomegalovirus exposure and HLA in healthy donors (TCRdb year 2017). Notes on the research overall: An earlier analysis of around 600 of the donors reported 250 to 350 Gb of sequence data and 100 million to 130 million unique TCR beta sequences from around 200 million T cells. An early release covering roughly 640 HLA-typed donors comprised about 310 gigabases of sequencing data and around 80 million unique TCR sequences. Among the roughly 410 genotyped donors, 81% belonged to the genetic ancestry cluster associated with self-reported Caucasian donors. The aim of the study was to test whether cataloging public T cell receptors could identify signatures of past pathogen exposure. The T cell repertoires of some 700 subjects were profiled by immunosequencing and related to cytomegalovirus serostatus. Along with the roughly 710-subject first cohort, a separate validation cohort of more than 90 different subjects was used. To predict cytomegalovirus infection status, the study brought together high-throughput TCR immunosequencing, statistical association of individual TCRs with disease status, and machine learning. A later analysis re-examined previously published TCR beta repertoires from more than 600 donors and added high-resolution HLA genotyping to investigate patterns of TCR occurrence. Rather than drawing on any new phenotypic data, the later analysis identified candidate immune exposures from TCR beta sequences and the way those sequences occurred across donors. An earlier analysis of 587 of the donors applied high-throughput TCR beta sequencing to assess whether each TCR beta V gene segment acted as functional or pseudogenic. Donor age, sex, ethnicity and CMV serostatus were compiled alongside the repertoire data. A later genetic analysis used genome-wide SNP genotypes for about three fifths of the 666 donors, treating that subset as a discovery cohort. All discovery cohort repertoires had been generated using a single sequencing platform. HLA typing covered class I and class II loci at four-digit resolution. Typing coverage differed by locus: A, B, C, DRB1 and DQB1 were typed in roughly 620-630 donors, DQA1 in about 550, DPA1 in around 610, and DPB1 in 472. Several DR-DQ haplotypes were treated as single units for association and clustering because of strong linkage in the cohort. Among about 370 genotyped donors of the cohort, an average of roughly 230,000 unique TCR beta nucleotide sequences was sequenced per donor, of which 15% to 20% were non-productive.

To prepare the library, the immunoSEQ multiplex PCR assay was applied. For the multiplex PCR, a mixture combining 60 forward primers for TCR Vbeta segments and 13 reverse primers for TCR Jbeta segments was used. Amplification of the CDR3 region of rearranged TCR beta genes was performed with a multiplex PCR assay on genomic DNA. The amplified TCR beta libraries were sequenced on the Illumina HiSeq System as 87-base-pair reads. For the original study's pipeline: Across the 670 or so repertoires, a later analysis counted 80 million or so unique TCR beta chains, around 11 million of which were shared by at least two donors. Raw reads were error-corrected and collapsed into unique sequences by a nearest-neighbor algorithm in which closely related sequences were merged to remove PCR and sequencing errors. V, D and J gene segments were assigned by aligning CDR3 sequences to IMGT reference sequences. Each retained sequence needed at least a six-nucleotide match to both a V gene segment and a J gene segment. Rearrangements were called productive when the CDR3 lacked stop codons and stayed in frame with V and J; all others were non-productive. Following IMGT convention, CDR3 was defined as the stretch from the second conserved V-encoded cysteine up to the conserved J-encoded phenylalanine. The earlier analysis of about 560 of the donors excluded any sequence lacking an unambiguous match to a single V gene segment. An earlier analysis of 587 of the donors called V segments functional above 56.7% productive rearrangements and segregating when the between-donor standard deviation exceeded 5%. A statistical classification framework was built for diagnosing cytomegalovirus status from the catalog of TCR beta chain sequences. In a later analysis, TCR nucleotide sequences were compared against IMGT/GENE-DB human TR gene sequences so that V and J genes could be assigned. Using the TCRdist pipeline, a later analysis assigned CDR3 sequences along with most-parsimonious VDJ recombination scenarios. A later analysis defined each TCR beta chain by its CDR3 amino acid sequence plus V-gene family, and excluded reads lacking a unique V-gene family. In a later analysis, 450 to 600 highly shared, low-generation-probability nucleotide sequences were removed to address suspected cross-contamination and a sequencing artifact. In a later analysis, a clonal expansion index was calculated for each public chain from normalized within-repertoire ranks of inferred template counts. In a later analysis, generation probabilities were computed with a VDJ recombination model fitted to out-of-frame rearrangements, and the resulting probabilities were checked against IGoR. Hypergeometric tests were used in a later analysis to score TCR-TCR, TCR-HLA and TCR-CMV co-occurrence, with a repertoire-size bias correction applied to the TCR pairs. In a later analysis, false discovery rates were estimated by permuting HLA or CMV assignments 20 times. A later analysis grouped co-occurring TCRs with DBSCAN, adding TCRdist sequence similarity when clustering within HLA-allele-positive subsets. For co-occurrence clustering, repertoires with fewer than 30,000 or more than 120,000 public chains were excluded, along with 4 to 6 repertoires with anomalous nucleotide sharing. TCRdb's version of the immuneACCESS table is confined to in-frame rearrangements and falls short of the full clone set. An unresolved V gene accounts for under half of the shortfall where checked; the remainder is of unknown origin. V and J calls and clone size follow that table, whereas D and trimming were derived from the DNA. This sample gives over 150,000 clones in total; approximately 71% of them show up just once. 4.9% of the sample comes from the top ten.

What the authors observed across the whole study: A later genetic analysis associated a missense DCLRE1C variant with V-gene and J-gene trimming of TCR beta chains, and an independent cohort replicated the association. A later genetic analysis reported fewer N-insertions in productive TCRs among donors in an Asian-associated ancestry cluster than the roughly 700-donor mean. The only immune exposure information available for the cohort was CMV serostatus. Cytomegalovirus status was reported to be diagnosed by the classifier with high specificity and sensitivity in both the original and validation cohorts. The earlier analysis of approximately 560 of the donors excluded roughly 16 rarely observed V segments, including chromosome 9 orphons, because counts were too low. The 87-base-pair reads could not distinguish some IMGT-functional V segments, including TRBV6-2 and TRBV6-3, so those segments were excluded. Correlated functional status among segregating V segments might be attributable to linkage disequilibrium, but an unknown experimental factor could not be ruled out. Sequencing depth was assumed to be roughly uniform across donors in the presence/absence analyses, though that assumption may not hold. A further reported finding was that TCR beta sequences accurately predicted the HLA-A and HLA-B alleles for most subjects in the first cohort. While some public TCRs were present in many individuals, most TCR sequences turned up only very rarely across donors. A later analysis found that most CMV-associated TCR beta chains appeared HLA-restricted, with HLA associations seemingly driven largely by CMV exposure. A later analysis reported that several top co-occurrence clusters appeared linked to parvovirus B19, influenza, CMV and Epstein-Barr virus. It was suggested by the authors that the approach could potentially be generalized to other disease states and immunological phenotypes. In a later analysis, HLA-associated TCR beta chains were found to be more clonally expanded and to have lower generation probabilities than equally common non-associated chains. A later analysis associated around 16,000 TCR beta sequences with specific HLA alleles at a false discovery rate of 0.05. An earlier analysis of 587 of the donors showed that most TCR beta V segments appeared in productive rearrangements either about 87% or about 30% of the time, which broadly matched IMGT annotations. Because some donors lacked HLA typing at each locus, the association tests relied only on the typed subset. When HLA alleles, especially DR and DQ, strongly co-occurred, attributing TCR associations to individual alleles was difficult. A total of 150 to 200 TCR beta chains were listed by the study as associated with cytomegalovirus. This cohort had only TCR beta chains sequenced, and the lack of alpha or paired-chain data limited which features could be detected. A cluster of highly shared sequence variants was judged likely to represent a technical artifact of the sequencing pipeline. In a later analysis, TCR association rates were found to vary across HLA loci, with the most associated TCRs seen for DRB1 alleles and the fewest for HLA-C alleles. Three of the identified cytomegalovirus-associated TCR beta chains were confirmed in vitro to be specific for cytomegalovirus antigens.

From its cysteine to its phenylalanine, the CDR3 spans 11 amino acids. This entry keeps only the CDR3 DNA: 33 bases, framed from base 1. Relative to germline, V is 4 bases shorter and J is 7 bases shorter, with 8 bases between their ends. The germline V gene supplies CDR1 MDHEN and CDR2 SYDVKM. The cohort consisted of fewer than 700 healthy bone marrow donors. All cohort members were sampled while nominally healthy, although unrecorded immune exposures were likely present. The donor was CMV seronegative and belonged to the group of around 350 seronegative cohort members. A peripheral blood sample was collected from each donor, and TCR beta sequencing was performed on peripheral blood mononuclear cells. The Qiagen DNeasy Blood Extraction Kit was used to extract genomic DNA from the blood cell samples.

Sequenced: PBMCs. The rearrangement combines TRBV28 with TRBJ2-7; the D gene cannot be named for sure. The source is a male donor in good health and CMV-seronegative. The nucleotide sequence reads TGTGCCAGCAGTTCTGCTACGGAGCAGTACTTC. Protein translation: CASSSATEQYF.